This T cell receptor (beta chain) is drawn from a study of cytomegalovirus exposure and HLA in healthy donors. Sequenced by immunoSEQ multiplex PCR; TCRdb stores in-frame clones only, minus some. Of roughly 190,000 clones in the sample, roughly 86% are singletons; the top ten hold more than 1.1%. The junction had 9 bases not matched to a gene; V was cut back by 5 bases and J by 5 bases. Per the germline V gene, CDR1 is SGHRS and CDR2 is YFSETQ. The CDR3 has 16 residues. The sequenced sample consisted of PBMCs. This TCR came from a young woman in good health and CMV-seronegative. The rearrangement joins TRBV5-1 to TRBJ2-5; the match to TRBD2 covers 13 bases. The CDR3 nucleotides read TGCGCCAGCAGTCCTAGGACTAGCGGGAGAGGGGAGACCCAGTACTTC. Translation: CASSPRTSGRGETQYF.